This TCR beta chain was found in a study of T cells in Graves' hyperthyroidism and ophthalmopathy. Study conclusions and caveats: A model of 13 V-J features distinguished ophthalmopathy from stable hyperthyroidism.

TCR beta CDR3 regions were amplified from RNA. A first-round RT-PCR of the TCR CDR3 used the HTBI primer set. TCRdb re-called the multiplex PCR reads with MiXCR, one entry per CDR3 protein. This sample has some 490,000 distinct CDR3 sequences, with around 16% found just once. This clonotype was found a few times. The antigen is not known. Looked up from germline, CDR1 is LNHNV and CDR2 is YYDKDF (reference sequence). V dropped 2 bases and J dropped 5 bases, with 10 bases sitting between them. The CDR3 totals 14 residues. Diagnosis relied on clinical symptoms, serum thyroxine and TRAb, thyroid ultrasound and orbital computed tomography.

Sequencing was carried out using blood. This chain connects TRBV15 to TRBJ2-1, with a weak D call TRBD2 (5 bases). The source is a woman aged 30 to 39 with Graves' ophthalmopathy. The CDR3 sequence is CATSRLALHNEQFF. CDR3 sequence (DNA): TGTGCCACCAGCAGACTAGCTTTACACAATGAGCAGTTCTTC.